This T cell receptor (beta chain) was captured in a study of long-term antiretroviral therapy in people with HIV. The authors ran the immunoSEQ assay, v3.0, at survey level. Using immunoSEQ multiplex PCR, the repertoire was profiled, and TCRdb retains in-frame clones only, with some absent. The table has 35,000 to 45,000 clones, over 75% seen once. CDR3 length equals 15 residues. Germline loops: CDR1 MNHEY, CDR2 SVGAGI. Trimming took 2 bases from V and 5 from J, leaving 10 bases between them. Each donor provided at least one pre-ART PBMC sample and at least two post-ART PBMC samples. Findings and limits, study-wide: For ART adherence, viral resistance and therapy changes, no data were available. Regardless of time point, clones expanded before ART dominated the repertoire. HIV repertoires covered narrower CDR3 length ranges than controls did.

On this clone: Its antigen is undetermined.

The source was unsorted PBMCs, collected 2.2 years after starting antiretroviral therapy. The TCR was taken from a man between 18 and 35 years old with HIV. The chain links TRBV6-5 to TRBJ2-6; the D is unclear. The CDR3 sequence: CASSYDTPWANVLTF. The CDR3 region has the DNA TGTGCCAGCAGTTACGACACCCCGTGGGCCAACGTCCTGACTTTC.